This T cell receptor (beta chain) was documented in a study of T cell responses to AZD1222 COVID-19 vaccine (dated by TCRdb to the early 2020s). Notes on the research overall: AZD1222 recipients whose second dose came at about 4 weeks and those whose second dose came at about 12 weeks were combined into one group, since spike-specific TCR depth and breadth did not differ between the two schedules. Trial participants were enrolled by age into subgroups of 18-55, 56-69 and 70-plus years, and 148, 28 and 57 TCR-sequenced participants, respectively, were included in these subgroups. TCR sequencing was performed for over 230 trial participants, of whom about 200 were given two doses of AZD1222 and around 25 were given two doses of MenACWY control vaccine.

The CDR3 regions of human TCRbeta chains were analyzed by immunosequencing. The authors' pipeline ran thus. TCRs in the repertoires were compared against a reference library of SARS-CoV-2-specific TCRs that had been generated with the MIRA antigen-specificity platform. Breadth was defined as the fraction of unique TCRs that were SARS-CoV-2-associated, and depth was defined as the fraction of total T cells that were SARS-CoV-2-associated. Each spike-specific TCR was assigned to its reactive spike region and to a CD4 or CD8 class using the MIRA data. Log10-transformed breadth and depth values were compared by one-way ANOVA with Sidak's multiple comparisons tests. Drawn from immuneACCESS, this table holds only the in-frame rearrangements with V and J called that TCRdb kept. Clones are partly lost; checked studies trace under half to an unresolved V gene and leave the rest unexplained. The D gene and trimming were derived from the DNA, and the V and J assignments and clone size from that table. A total of about 160,000 clones appear in this sample, around 92% of them only once. Together, the top ten hold approximately 0.97% of the sample.

Here is what the overall study found, with its caveats: Reportedly, almost half of the unique spike-specific TCRs recognized epitopes lying outside the regions that are mutated in the B.1.351 and B.1.1.7 variants. Only five or six AZD1222 recipients were SARS-CoV-2 seropositive at baseline, limiting conclusions about previously exposed vaccinees. Participants were mostly white British and included more females than males, and it was suggested by the authors that clonal diversity may have been underestimated. No day 14 peak-response samples were available, so repertoires were characterized only after the peak T cell response. The whole spike protein was spanned by vaccine-associated CD4 TCRs, and dominant responses were seen in regions 160-218 and 743-854. After two AZD1222 doses, spike-specific TCR breadth and depth were significantly higher than at day 0 and than in MenACWY recipients. The 56-69-year group was small, and its depth increase did not reach significance, likely because of low power.

The sample's time point, from its label and the paper: baseline before first vaccination. Vaccinee samples came from UK trials COV001 and COV002, including a single-blind randomized controlled phase 2/3 trial of AZD1222 (ChAdOx1 nCoV-19) in healthy adults. For TCRbeta chain sequencing, PBMC samples were collected from trial participants at day 0 and at day 28 after the second dose. This clone has only a few counts. Its antigen is currently not known. Per-base quality was not reported, and no clone a single base away is much larger than it. The V end loses 3 bases and the J end loses 3 bases, and a stretch of 11 bases separates them. The CDR3, cysteine through phenylalanine, is 14 amino acids long. Kept here is only the CDR3 DNA, which spans 42 bases and is read in frame from base 1. As encoded in the germline V gene (reference sequence), CDR1 is WNHNN while CDR2 is SYGVQD.

The receptor's source is an adult in good health. The chain employs TRBV10-1 and TRBJ2-5, with the D call perhaps TRBD1 or TRBD2, as 5 bases match in each case. The sample consisted of peripheral blood, taken on day 0 of AZD1222 vaccination. The CDR3 region has the sequence CASSDIGTKETQYF. At the DNA level, the sequence is TGCGCCAGCAGTGATATCGGGACCAAAGAGACCCAGTACTTC.